This passage covers 14 T cell receptor beta chains from one sample sequenced in a study of shared clonotypes between healthy human individuals. Positive CCR7 selection of CD45RO-negative cells yielded the naive CD8 cells, and terminally differentiated effector memory CD45RA+ cells were excluded. Assay used: immunoSEQ multiplex PCR; TCRdb lists only in-frame clones, some missing. The sample shows under 1 million clones, 80% to 95% of them seen only once. The specimen was naive CD8+ T cells sorted from blood. The receptors here all came from a man aged 30 to 39 in good health.

V gene TRBV27 combines with J gene TRBJ1-5, with D tentatively TRBD1 (6 bases). V lost 6 bases and J 9 bases, leaving 15 bases between the germline ends. The germline gives CDR1 MNHEY, CDR2 SMNVEV (reference sequence). This CDR3 has 13 amino acids. The CDR3: CASRSGELGPQHF. DNA for the CDR3: TGTGCCAGCAGGTCAGGGGAATTGGGGCCCCAGCATTTT.

This clone was recorded once. The chain employs TRBV5-1 and TRBJ1-1; 10 bases agree with TRBD1. J lost 3 bases, V lost 7 bases, and 12 bases had no gene match. The CDR3 consists of 16 residues. CDR1 is SGHRS, CDR2 YFSETQ, per germline. The CDR3 region is CASALGQGVGDTEAFF. As DNA, the CDR3 is TGCGCCAGCGCCCTCGGACAGGGGGTAGGGGACACTGAAGCTTTCTTT.

The rearrangement uses TRBV6-6 and TRBJ1-1; a possible D gene is TRBD1 (5 bases). Germline V gene lookup returns CDR1 MNHNY and CDR2 SVGAGI (reference sequence). Trimming left V 0 bases short and J 6 bases short, with 8 bases between. The CDR3 runs 13 residues. CDR3 amino acids: CASSYSGQPEAFF. The CDR3 coding sequence is TGTGCCAGCAGTTACTCGGGGCAGCCTGAAGCTTTCTTT.

V is TRBV9 and J is TRBJ1-1, with unresolved D. The CDR3 has 14 residues. V lost 2 bases, J lost 4 bases, and 12 bases lay in between. Looked up from germline, CDR1 is SGDLS and CDR2 is YYNGEE. DNA for the CDR3: TGTGCCAGCAGCGTCTGGGATTCTGGCACTGAAGCTTTCTTT. Encoded protein: CASSVWDSGTEAFF. The variable domain in full, with the rest retrieved from reference TRBV9 and TRBJ1-1, is DSGVTQTPKHLITATGQRVTLRCSPRSGDLSVYWYQQSLDQGLQFLIQYYNGEERAKGNILERFSAQQFPDLHSELNLSSLELGDSALYFCASSVWDSGTEAFFGQGTRLTVV.

The genes are TRBV28 and TRBJ2-3; D assignment may be TRBD1 or TRBD2 (6 bases each). Trimming took off 6 bases at V and 7 bases at J, with 35 bases between the two ends. CDR3 size: 20 residues. Germline V CDR1 and CDR2: MDHEN, SYDVKM. CDR3 in DNA: TGTGCCAGCAGAACCGAGTTAGGGGTAGGGGGGCATCAGTCCCTTCATACGCAGTATTTT. As protein: CASRTELGVGGHQSLHTQYF. The full variable domain, its missing parts supplied by reference TRBV28 and TRBJ2-3, is DVKVTQSSRYLVKRTGEKVFLECVQDMDHENMFWYRQDPGLGLRLIYFSYDVKMKEKGDIPEGYSVSREKKERFSLILESASTNQTSMYLCASRTELGVGGHQSLHTQYFGPGTRLTVL.

This rearrangement joins TRBV6-6 to TRBJ1-3; no definite D call. This CDR3 is 14 amino acids long. Germline CDR1 and CDR2: MNHNY and SVGAGI (reference sequence). Trimming removed 4 bases at V and 0 bases at J, with 7 bases between. CDR3 sequence: CASSFGASGNTIYF. CDR3 bases: TGTGCCAGCAGTTTTGGAGCCTCTGGAAACACCATATATTTT.

The genes are TRBV2 and TRBJ2-5, with TRBD2 as a possible D gene (6 bases). The CDR3 has 14 residues. Germline CDR1 SNHLY, CDR2 FYNNEI. Trimming pared 7 bases from V and 5 bases from J, leaving 17 bases between. Here the CDR3 reads CASTADPGLETQYF. The CDR3, as DNA: TGTGCCAGCACCGCCGACCCGGGACTCGAGACCCAGTACTTC.

The CDR3 sequence is CASSYGQGRTDTQYF. The CDR3 DNA follows: TGTGCCAGCAGCTACGGACAGGGCCGCACAGATACGCAGTATTTT. This chain connects TRBV27 to TRBJ2-3; 8 nucleotides agree with TRBD1. The CDR3 is 15 residues long. CDR1 and CDR2 (germline): MNHEY, SMNVEV (reference sequence). The V segment lost 6 bases and the J segment 1 base; nucleotides outside the gene matches: 6.

Of note for this clone: The sample carries other DNA sequences with the same CDR3. The chain links TRBV10-3 to TRBJ2-7, with a weak D call TRBD2 (5 bases). CDR1 and CDR2 from the germline V gene are ENHRY and SYGVKD. The CDR3 has 15 residues. Trimming cost V 3 bases and J 1 base, with 13 bases left between them. CDR3 in amino acids: CAISEEGRSSYEQYF. The CDR3 DNA follows: TGTGCCATCAGTGAAGAGGGCAGATCGTCCTACGAGCAGTACTTC.

The CDR3 nucleotides read TGTGCCAGCAGCTTAATTTACGGGGGCTATTACGAGCAGTACTTC. Protein: CASSLIYGGYYEQYF. The V gene is TRBV11-2, the J gene TRBJ2-7; D is tentatively TRBD1 or TRBD2 (6 bases each). With 2 bases removed from V and 4 bases from J, the gap between germline ends came to 15 bases. The CDR3 is made up of 15 amino acids. Germline-derived CDR1 and CDR2 are SGHAT and FQNNGV. Full variable domain (rest looked up from reference TRBV11-2 and TRBJ2-7): EAGVAQSPRYKIIEKRQSVAFWCNPISGHATLYWYQQILGQGPKLLIQFQNNGVVDDSQLPKDRFSAERLKGVDSTLKIQPAKLEDSAVYLCASSLIYGGYYEQYFGPGTRLTVT.

Turning to this clone: This same CDR3 is encoded by further DNA sequences in the sample. The chain uses TRBV27 and TRBJ1-1; TRBD1 might be the D (6 bases). The V gene lost 6 bases and the J gene lost 6 bases, with 8 bases spanning the gap. This CDR3 comprises 11 residues. CDR1 is MNHEY, CDR2 SMNVEV, per germline (reference sequence). The CDR3 spells CASRQGPEAFF. The CDR3 bases are TGTGCCAGCAGACAGGGACCTGAAGCTTTCTTT.

V usage is TRBV29-1 and J usage is TRBJ2-7, with no clear D. Germline CDR1 reads SQVTM; CDR2 reads ANQGSEA. CDR3 length equals 14 residues. Between the trimmed V and J ends, which lost 4 bases and 0 bases, there was a span of 13 bases. The CDR3 nucleotides are TGCAGCGTTGTATGGGTACAAAGCTCCTACGAGCAGTACTTC. Translation gives CSVVWVQSSYEQYF.

The chain has TRBV4-1 and TRBJ2-7; D might be TRBD1 (6 bases). V lost 0 bases and J lost 5, with 11 bases in between. Germline V gene lookup returns CDR1 MGHRA and CDR2 YSYEKL. This CDR3 comprises 14 residues. As DNA, the CDR3 is TGCGCCAGCAGCCAAGATCCTGAGGGGGACGAGCAGTACTTC. Translating it yields CASSQDPEGDEQYF.

The genes are TRBV7-6 and TRBJ2-5; perhaps D is TRBD1 or TRBD2 (6 bases each). The CDR3 contains 15 residues. In germline, CDR1 is SGHVS, CDR2 FNYEAQ. The V and J ends lost 3 bases and 3 bases respectively, with 14 bases between them. The CDR3 region has the DNA TGTGCCAGCAGCTTTATGAGGAGGGGGGAAGAGACCCAGTACTTC. Translation: CASSFMRRGEETQYF.